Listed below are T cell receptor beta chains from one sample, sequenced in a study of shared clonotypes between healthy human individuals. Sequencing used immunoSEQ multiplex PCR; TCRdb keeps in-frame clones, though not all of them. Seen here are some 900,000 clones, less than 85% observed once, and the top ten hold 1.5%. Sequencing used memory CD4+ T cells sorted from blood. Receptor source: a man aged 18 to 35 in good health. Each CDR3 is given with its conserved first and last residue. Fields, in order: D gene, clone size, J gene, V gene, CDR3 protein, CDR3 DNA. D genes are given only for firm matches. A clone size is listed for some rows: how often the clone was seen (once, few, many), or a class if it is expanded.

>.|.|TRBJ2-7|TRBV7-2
CASTPEGVLSYEQYF
TGTGCCAGCACCCCAGAGGGAGTTCTCTCCTACGAGCAGTACTTC
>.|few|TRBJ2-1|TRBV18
CASSSQGPYNEQFF
TGTGCCAGCTCCTCACAGGGACCCTACAATGAGCAGTTCTTC
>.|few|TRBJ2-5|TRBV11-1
CASSLNSKETQYF
TGTGCCAGCAGCTTAAACAGTAAAGAGACCCAGTACTTC
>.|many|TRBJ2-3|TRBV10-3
CAISGLGSTDTQYF
TGTGCCATCAGTGGTCTAGGAAGCACAGATACGCAGTATTTT
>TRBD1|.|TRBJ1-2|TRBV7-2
CASSSTGTNYGYTF
TGTGCCAGCAGCTCGACAGGGACTAACTATGGCTACACCTTC
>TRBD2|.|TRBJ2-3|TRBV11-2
CASSILAGAGDTQYF
TGTGCCAGCAGCATTTTAGCGGGGGCAGGGGATACGCAGTATTTT
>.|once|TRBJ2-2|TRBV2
CASSPPKLANTGELFF
TGTGCCAGCAGCCCCCCCAAGTTAGCGAACACCGGGGAGCTGTTTTTT
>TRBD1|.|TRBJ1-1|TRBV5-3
CARRIVEAPSPRTGRYTEAFF
TGTGCCAGAAGAATTGTCGAAGCCCCAAGCCCCCGGACAGGGCGGTACACTGAAGCTTTCTTT
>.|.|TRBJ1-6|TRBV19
CASHYRDAGGGSPLHF
TGTGCCAGTCATTACCGGGACGCCGGAGGAGGTTCACCCCTCCACTTT
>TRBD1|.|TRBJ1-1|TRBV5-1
CASSAYGTGVGGTEAFF
TGCGCCAGCAGCGCCTACGGGACAGGTGTTGGAGGCACTGAAGCTTTCTTT
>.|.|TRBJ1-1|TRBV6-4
CASSHNRGTEAFF
TGTGCCAGCAGCCACAACCGGGGGACTGAAGCTTTCTTT
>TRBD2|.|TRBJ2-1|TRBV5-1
CASRSSGVYNEQFF
TGCGCCAGCAGATCTAGCGGGGTATACAATGAGCAGTTCTTC
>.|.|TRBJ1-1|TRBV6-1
CASKDQMNTEAFF
TGTGCCAGCAAAGATCAGATGAACACTGAAGCTTTCTTT
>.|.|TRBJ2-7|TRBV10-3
CAIRGGGDTSSYEQYF
TGTGCCATCAGAGGAGGGGGGGACACTAGCTCCTACGAGCAGTACTTC
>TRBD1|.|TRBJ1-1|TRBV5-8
CASSLGPGQGATEAFF
TGTGCCAGCAGCTTGGGACCGGGACAGGGGGCCACTGAAGCTTTCTTT
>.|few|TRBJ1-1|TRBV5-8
CASSWGSTGFRATEAFF
TGTGCCAGCAGCTGGGGTAGTACTGGGTTTAGGGCCACTGAAGCTTTCTTT
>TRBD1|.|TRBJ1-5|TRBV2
CASKAGGVNQPQHF
TGTGCCAGCAAAGCAGGGGGCGTCAATCAGCCCCAGCATTTT
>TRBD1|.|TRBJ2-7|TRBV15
CATSSRDRGSYEQYF
TGTGCCACCAGCAGCCGGGACAGGGGCTCCTACGAGCAGTACTTC
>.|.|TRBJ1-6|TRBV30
CAWSRGNSPLHF
TGTGCCTGGAGTAGGGGCAATTCACCCCTCCACTTT
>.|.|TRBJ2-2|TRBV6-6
CASSLVGRGGELFF
TGTGCCAGCAGTCTAGTCGGCCGTGGAGGGGAGCTGTTTTTT
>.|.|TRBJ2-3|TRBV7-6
CASSSGRGTDTQYF
TGTGCCAGCAGCTCCGGACGCGGGACGGATACGCAGTATTTT
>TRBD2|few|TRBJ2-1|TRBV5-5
CASSTILAAGEQFF
TGTGCCAGCAGCACGATCCTAGCGGCAGGGGAGCAGTTCTTC